This T cell receptor beta chain appears in the sequencing data of a study of response to subunit inactivated influenza vaccine. Broader study findings: That few new T cells are recruited by each seasonal influenza vaccination was the authors' suggestion.

MiXCR, applied by TCRdb to the RT-PCR reads, yields one record per CDR3 protein. The sample has about 650,000 distinct CDR3 sequences, 14% seen once. Per the germline V gene, CDR1 is SEHNR and CDR2 is FQNEAQ (reference sequence). The V end was cut by 7 bases, the J end by 1 base, with 11 bases between. CDR3 length: 14 residues. A remark on this clonotype: What it binds is not known.

This TCR derives from a man aged 50 to 60 who received an inactivated influenza vaccine. The J gene is TRBJ2-1, the V gene TRBV7-9; TRBD2 might be the D (5 bases). The specimen was PBMCs from blood, collected 14 days before vaccination. CDR3 nucleotides: TGTGCCAGCACCGTAAGCGGTTCCTACAATGAGCAGTTCTTC. As protein: CASTVSGSYNEQFF.